This T cell receptor beta chain was captured in a study of cytomegalovirus exposure and HLA in healthy donors. Study-wide findings and caveats: It was reported that the classifier diagnosed cytomegalovirus status with high specificity and sensitivity in both the original and validation cohorts.

This CDR3 has 15 amino acids. Sequencing used immunoSEQ multiplex PCR; TCRdb keeps in-frame clones, though not all of them. The table includes 65,000 to 95,000 clones, 85% to 95% detected once. Turning to this clone: Its antigen is not identified.

This receptor was obtained from a young man in good health and CMV-seronegative. The chain has TRBV21-1 and TRBJ1-5; the DNA was not compared with TRBD1, the D call given in the table. TRBV21-1 is a documented pseudogene. The sequencing sample was made of PBMCs. As DNA, the CDR3 is TGTGCCAGCAGTCCCCTGTGGACATATAATCAGCCCCAGCATTTT. Amino acids: CASSPLWTYNQPQHF.